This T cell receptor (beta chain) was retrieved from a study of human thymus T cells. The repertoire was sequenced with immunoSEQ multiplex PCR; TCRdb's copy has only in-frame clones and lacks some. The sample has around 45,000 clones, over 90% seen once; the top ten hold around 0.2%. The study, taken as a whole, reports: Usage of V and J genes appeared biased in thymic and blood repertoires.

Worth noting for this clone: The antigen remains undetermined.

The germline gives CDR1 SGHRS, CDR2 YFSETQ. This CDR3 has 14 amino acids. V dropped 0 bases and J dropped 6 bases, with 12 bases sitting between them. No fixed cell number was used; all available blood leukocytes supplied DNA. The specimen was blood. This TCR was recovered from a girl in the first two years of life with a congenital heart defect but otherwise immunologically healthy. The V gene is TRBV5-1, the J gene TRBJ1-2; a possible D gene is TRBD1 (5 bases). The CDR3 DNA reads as TGCGCCAGCAGCTTGGTGTCGGTAGGGGATGGCTACACCTTC. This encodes CASSLVSVGDGYTF.